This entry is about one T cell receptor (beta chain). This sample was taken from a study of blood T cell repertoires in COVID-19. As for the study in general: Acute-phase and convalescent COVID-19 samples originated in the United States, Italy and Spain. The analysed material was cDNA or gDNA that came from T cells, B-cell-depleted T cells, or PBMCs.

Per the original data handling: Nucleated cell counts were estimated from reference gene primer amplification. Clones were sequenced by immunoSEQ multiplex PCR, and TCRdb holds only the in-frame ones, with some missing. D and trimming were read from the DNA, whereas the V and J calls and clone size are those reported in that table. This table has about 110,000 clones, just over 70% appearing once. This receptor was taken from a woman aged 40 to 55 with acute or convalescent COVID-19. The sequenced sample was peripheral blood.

The CDR3 bases are TGCGCCAGCACTGACTCTGGGACAGTGAGGGGGGAGACCCAGTACTTC. This codes for CASTDSGTVRGETQYF. V is TRBV5-1 and J is TRBJ2-5; 7 nucleotides agree with TRBD1. This CDR3 comprises 16 residues. Germline CDR1 SGHRS, CDR2 YFSETQ. J lost 5 bases, V lost 6 bases, and 16 bases had no gene match.